This T cell receptor beta chain was recovered during a study of T cell repertoires in aging, cancer and after chemotherapy. TCR beta rearrangements were amplified from peripheral blood genomic DNA. A mixed TRB-A/B primer pool amplified rearranged TRB by multiplex touch-down PCR. TCRdb ran MiXCR on the multiplex PCR reads and lists one entry per CDR3 protein. The table lists 9,500 to 11,000 distinct CDR3 sequences, 25% of them singletons. The sample taken for sequencing was blood. This TCR derives from a human donor in good health.

The CDR3 nucleotides read TGTGCCAGCAGTCCCCCATCAGGGCTTAACACCGGGGAGCTGTTTTTT. Protein product: CASSPPSGLNTGELFF. The chain employs TRBV27 and TRBJ2-2, with D possibly TRBD1 on 5 matching bases. The CDR3 consists of 16 residues. CDR1 MNHEY and CDR2 SMNVEV come from the germline V gene (reference sequence). With 5 bases removed from V and 2 bases from J, the gap between germline ends came to 15 bases.